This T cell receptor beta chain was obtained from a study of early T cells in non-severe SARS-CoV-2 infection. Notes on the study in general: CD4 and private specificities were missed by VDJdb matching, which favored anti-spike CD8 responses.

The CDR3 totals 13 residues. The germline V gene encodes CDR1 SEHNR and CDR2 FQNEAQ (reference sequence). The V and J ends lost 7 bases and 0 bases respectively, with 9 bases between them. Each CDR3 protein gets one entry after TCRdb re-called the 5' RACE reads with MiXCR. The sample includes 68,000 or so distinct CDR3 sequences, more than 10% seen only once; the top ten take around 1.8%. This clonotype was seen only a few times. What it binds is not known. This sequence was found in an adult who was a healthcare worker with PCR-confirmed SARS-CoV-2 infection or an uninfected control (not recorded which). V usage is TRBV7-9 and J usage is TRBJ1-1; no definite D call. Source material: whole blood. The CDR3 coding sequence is TGTGCCAGCAAGACGGAGATGAACACTGAAGCTTTCTTT. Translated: CASKTEMNTEAFF.